What follows is one T cell receptor beta chain and its context. Its antigen remains unknown. This CDR3 has 13 residues. V was trimmed by 2 bases and J by 3 bases, leaving 8 bases between them. The method was immunoSEQ multiplex PCR; TCRdb's version includes in-frame clones alone and lacks a portion of them. Found here are 100,000 to 150,000 clones, over 75% of them singletons; the top ten hold over 5.5%. This specimen belongs to a study of T cell responses to AZD1222 COVID-19 vaccine. Study-wide background: Researchers grouped second doses given at about 4 or about 12 weeks into one pool.

Study-level findings and limits: The study identified only five to seven AZD1222 recipients as seropositive at baseline. Spike-wide vaccine-associated CD4 TCRs dominated at 160-218 and 743-854. No repertoire was sampled before or during the peak T cell response, only after it.

This chain uses TRBV12-3 or TRBV12-4 with TRBJ2-7; D gene ambiguous. The source is an adult in good health. Sequenced material: peripheral blood, taken on day 0 of AZD1222 vaccination. The DNA for the CDR3 is TGTGCCAGCAGTTTAACAGAAAGCTACGAGCAGTACTTC. This sequence encodes CASSLTESYEQYF.